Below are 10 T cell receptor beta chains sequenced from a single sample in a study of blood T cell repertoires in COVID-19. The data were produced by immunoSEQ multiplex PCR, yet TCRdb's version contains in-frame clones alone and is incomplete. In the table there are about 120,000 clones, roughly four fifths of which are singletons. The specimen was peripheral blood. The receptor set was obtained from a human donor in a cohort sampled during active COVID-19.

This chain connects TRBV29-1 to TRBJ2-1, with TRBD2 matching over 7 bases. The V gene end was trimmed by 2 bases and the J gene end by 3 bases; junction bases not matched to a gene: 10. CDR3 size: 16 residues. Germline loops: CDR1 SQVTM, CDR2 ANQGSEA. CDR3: CSVELGASGHYNEQFF. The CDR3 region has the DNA TGCAGCGTTGAACTCGGTGCTAGCGGCCACTACAATGAGCAGTTCTTC.

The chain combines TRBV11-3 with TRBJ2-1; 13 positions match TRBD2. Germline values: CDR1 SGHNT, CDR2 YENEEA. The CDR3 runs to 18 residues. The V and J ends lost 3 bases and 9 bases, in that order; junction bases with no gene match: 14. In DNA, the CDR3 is TGTGCCAGCAGCTTCACCTATTGGGGGACTAGCGGGGCGGGTGAGCAGTTCTTC. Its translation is CASSFTYWGTSGAGEQFF.

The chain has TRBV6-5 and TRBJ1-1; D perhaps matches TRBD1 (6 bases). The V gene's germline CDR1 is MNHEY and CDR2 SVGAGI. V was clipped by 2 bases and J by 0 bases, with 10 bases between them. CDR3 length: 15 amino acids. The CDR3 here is CASSYMGAVNTEAFF. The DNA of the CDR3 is TGTGCCAGCAGTTACATGGGGGCGGTGAACACTGAAGCTTTCTTT.

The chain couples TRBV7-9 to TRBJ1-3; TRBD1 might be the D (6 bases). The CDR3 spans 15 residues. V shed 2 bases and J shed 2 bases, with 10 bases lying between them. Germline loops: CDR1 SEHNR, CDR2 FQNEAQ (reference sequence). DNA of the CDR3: TGTGCCAGCAGCTTAACTGGGGGCACTGGAAACACCATATATTTT. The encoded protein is CASSLTGGTGNTIYF.

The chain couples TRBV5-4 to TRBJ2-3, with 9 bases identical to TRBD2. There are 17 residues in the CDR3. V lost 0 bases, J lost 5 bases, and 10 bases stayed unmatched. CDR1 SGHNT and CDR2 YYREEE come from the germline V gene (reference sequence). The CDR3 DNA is TGTGCCAGCAGCTTGGATCCTAGCGGGGTTTTTGAAGATACGCAGTATTTT. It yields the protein CASSLDPSGVFEDTQYF.

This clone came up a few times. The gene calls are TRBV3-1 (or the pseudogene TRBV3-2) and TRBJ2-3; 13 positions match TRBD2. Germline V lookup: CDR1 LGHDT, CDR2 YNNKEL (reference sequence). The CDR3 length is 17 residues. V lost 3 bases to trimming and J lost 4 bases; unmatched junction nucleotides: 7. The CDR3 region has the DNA TGTGCCAGCAGCCAGCGGACTAGCGGGGGTAGGGCAGATACGCAGTATTTT. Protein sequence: CASSQRTSGGRADTQYF.

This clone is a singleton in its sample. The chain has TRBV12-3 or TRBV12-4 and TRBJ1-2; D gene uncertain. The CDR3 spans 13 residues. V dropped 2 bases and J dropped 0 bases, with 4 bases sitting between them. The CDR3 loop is CASSLTANYGYTF. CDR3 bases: TGTGCCAGCAGTTTAACGGCTAACTATGGCTACACCTTC.

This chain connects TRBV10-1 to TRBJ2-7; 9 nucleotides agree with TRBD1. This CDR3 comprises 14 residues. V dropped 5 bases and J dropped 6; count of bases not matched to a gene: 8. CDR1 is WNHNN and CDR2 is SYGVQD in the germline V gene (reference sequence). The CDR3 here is CASSPGTGSSEQYF. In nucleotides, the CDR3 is TGCGCCAGCAGTCCTGGGACAGGGTCGTCCGAGCAGTACTTC.

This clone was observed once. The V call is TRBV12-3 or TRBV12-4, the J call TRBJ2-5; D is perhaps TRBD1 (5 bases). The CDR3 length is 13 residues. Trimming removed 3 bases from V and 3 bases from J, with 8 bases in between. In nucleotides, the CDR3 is TGTGCCAGCAGTTTTTCAGGGAAAGAGACCCAGTACTTC. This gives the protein CASSFSGKETQYF.

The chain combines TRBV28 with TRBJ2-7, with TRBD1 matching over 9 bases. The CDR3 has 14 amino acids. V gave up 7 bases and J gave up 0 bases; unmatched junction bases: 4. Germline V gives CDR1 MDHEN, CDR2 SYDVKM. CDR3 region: CASKGTGSSYEQYF. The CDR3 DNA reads TGTGCCAGCAAGGGGACAGGGTCCTCCTACGAGCAGTACTTC.